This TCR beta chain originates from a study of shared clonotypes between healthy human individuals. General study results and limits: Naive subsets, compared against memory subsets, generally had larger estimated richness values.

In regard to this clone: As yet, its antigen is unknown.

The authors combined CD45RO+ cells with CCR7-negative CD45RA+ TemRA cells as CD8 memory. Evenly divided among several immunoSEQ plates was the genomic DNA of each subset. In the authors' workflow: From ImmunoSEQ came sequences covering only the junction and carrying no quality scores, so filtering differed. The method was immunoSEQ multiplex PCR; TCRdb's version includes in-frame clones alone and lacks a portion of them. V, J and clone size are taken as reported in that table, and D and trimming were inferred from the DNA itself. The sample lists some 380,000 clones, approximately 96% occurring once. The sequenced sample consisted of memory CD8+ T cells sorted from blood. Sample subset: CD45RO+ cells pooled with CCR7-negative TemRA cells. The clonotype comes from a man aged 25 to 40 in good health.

CDR3 sequence reads: CASSQGVSYNEQFF. The CDR3 DNA sequence: TGCGCCAGCAGCCAAGGGGTTTCCTACAATGAGCAGTTCTTC. The chain is built from TRBV4-1 and TRBJ2-1; D not certain. This CDR3 contains 14 residues. Germline V gene lookup returns CDR1 MGHRA and CDR2 YSYEKL. Trimming stripped 1 base from V and 1 base from J, with 5 bases between.